This T cell receptor beta chain is drawn from a study of blood T cell repertoires in COVID-19. Study-level information: From the United States, Italy and Spain came samples of acute and convalescent COVID-19. T cells, B-cell-depleted T cells, or PBMCs provided the cDNA or gDNA that served as material.

Authors' analysis steps: Estimation of nucleated cell counts relied on the amplification of reference gene primers. Profiled with immunoSEQ multiplex PCR; TCRdb holds only in-frame clones, not every one. For V, J and clone size, that table is used; D and trimming come from the DNA. This table has roughly 100,000 clones, 80% to 85% appearing once. CDR1 and CDR2 (germline): MGHRA, YSYEKL. CDR3 length: 14 residues. V was pared by 6 bases and J by 9 bases, with 18 bases between. Sequenced material: peripheral blood. The V gene is TRBV4-1, the J gene TRBJ2-1; tentative D call: TRBD2 (5 bases). The clonotype comes from a woman aged 80 or over with acute or convalescent COVID-19. CDR3 sequence (DNA): TGCGCCAGCAGGTATGAGACTATGGCCGGTGAGCAGTTCTTC. This gives the protein CASRYETMAGEQFF.